This TCR beta chain was captured in a study of cytomegalovirus exposure and HLA in healthy donors. The PCR ran on 60 Vbeta and 13 Jbeta primers. Data came from immunoSEQ multiplex PCR; TCRdb stores just in-frame clones and leaves some out. The sample contains about 55,000 clones, roughly 85% of which appear only once. CDR1 is MDHEN and CDR2 is SYDVKM in the germline V gene. CDR3 length: 15 amino acids. V was trimmed by 5 bases and J by 4 bases, leaving 14 bases between them. The genes are TRBV28 and TRBJ2-2; D is possibly TRBD1 (5 bases). Source material: PBMCs. The sequence was obtained from a man between 25 and 39 years old in good health and CMV-seronegative. The CDR3 region has the DNA TGTGCCAGCAGTCTCCAGGGCGCGCGCACCGGGGAGCTGTTTTTT. Its protein product is CASSLQGARTGELFF.